By share, the clone carrying this T cell receptor (beta chain) ranks as medium-sized (0.01 to 0.1%). These data originate in a study of regulatory and conventional T cells in breast cancer. MiXCR, applied by TCRdb to the PCR reads, yields one record per CDR3 protein. The sample shows about 9,600 distinct CDR3 sequences, about a third of them seen only once. CDR3 size: 13 residues. Germline V CDR1 and CDR2: LNHDA, SQIVND (reference sequence). Trimming stripped 9 bases from V and 5 bases from J, with 14 bases between. Sequencing was carried out using conventional T cells from blood. The clonotype comes from a male donor in good health. The chain carries TRBV19 and TRBJ1-5, with a tentative D call TRBD1 (6 bases). The CDR3 coding sequence is TGTGCCAGCACGACAGGTTATTATCAGCCCCAGCATTTT. Residues: CASTTGYYQPQHF. The complete variable domain, with remaining parts taken from reference TRBV19 and TRBJ1-5, reads DGGITQSPKYLFRKEGQNVTLSCEQNLNHDAMYWYRQDPGQGLRLIYYSQIVNDFQKGDIAEGYSVSREKKESFPLTVTSAQKNPTAFYLCASTTGYYQPQHFGDGTRLSIL.